This TCR beta chain was found in a study of T-cell memory formation after mild COVID-19. Looking at the study overall: TCR clusters showed largely donor specificity. Study findings and constraints: Cross-reactive memory seemingly joined, as some responding clones were found in pre-infection memory. Clones that got smaller from day 15 to 85 had even CD4/CD8, while clones growing later tipped toward CD4+.

About this clonotype itself: The antigen remains unidentified.

TCRalpha and TCRbeta libraries used 5'RACE with constant-segment primers and UMIs. TCRdb re-analysed the 5' RACE reads in MiXCR, keeping a single row per CDR3 protein. The top ten clones hold around 24% of a sample with about 340,000 distinct CDR3 sequences, approximately 15% of them seen once. Germline V gene sequence: CDR1 SQVTM, CDR2 ANQGSEA. CDR3 length: 11 residues. Trimming shortened V by 5 bases and J by 5 bases, and 7 bases separated the two germline ends. The sample comprised PBMCs or a T cell subset sorted from them (not recorded which). J is TRBJ2-1 and V is TRBV29-1, with D unclear. The origin of this receptor is a man in his late teens or twenties who had mild COVID-19 (a few samples of this study predate the infection). Cell type and time point are not known. The CDR3 nucleotides are TGCAGCGTTTACAGCCACAATGAGCAGTTCTTC. Translating it yields CSVYSHNEQFF.